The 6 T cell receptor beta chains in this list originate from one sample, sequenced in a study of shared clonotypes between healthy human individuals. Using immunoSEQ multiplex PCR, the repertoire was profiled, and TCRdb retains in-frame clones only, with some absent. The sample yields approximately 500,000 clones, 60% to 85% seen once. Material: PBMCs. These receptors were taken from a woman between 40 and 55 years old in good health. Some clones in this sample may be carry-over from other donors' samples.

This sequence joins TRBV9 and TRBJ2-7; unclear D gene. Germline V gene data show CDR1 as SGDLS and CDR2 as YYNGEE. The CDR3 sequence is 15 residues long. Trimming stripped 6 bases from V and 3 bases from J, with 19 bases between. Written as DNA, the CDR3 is TGTGCCAGCACCGTGGGTTCGGGTGGGAACTACGAGCAGTACTTC. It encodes CASTVGSGGNYEQYF.

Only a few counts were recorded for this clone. The CDR3, as DNA: TGCGCCAGCAGCTTAGGAGATCTCAAACAGGGCGAGACCCAGTACTTC. This sequence encodes CASSLGDLKQGETQYF. This chain links TRBV5-1 with TRBJ2-5, with a possible D match to TRBD1 (6 bases). V was pared by 2 bases and J by 5 bases, with 19 bases between. CDR1 and CDR2 from the germline V gene are SGHRS and YFSETQ. The CDR3 is 16 residues long.

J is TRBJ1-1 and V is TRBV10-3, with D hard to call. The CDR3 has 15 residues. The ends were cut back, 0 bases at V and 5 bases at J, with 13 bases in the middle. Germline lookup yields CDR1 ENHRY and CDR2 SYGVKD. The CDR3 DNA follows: TGTGCCATCAGTGAGTCGGGCTTCCTGGGAACTGAAGCTTTCTTT. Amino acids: CAISESGFLGTEAFF.

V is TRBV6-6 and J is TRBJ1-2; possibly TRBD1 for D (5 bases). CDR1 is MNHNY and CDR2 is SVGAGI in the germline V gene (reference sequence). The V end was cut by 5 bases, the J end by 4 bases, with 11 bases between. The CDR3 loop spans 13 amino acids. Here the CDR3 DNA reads TGTGCCAGCAGTCCCAGGGTTGCCTATGGCTACACCTTC. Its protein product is CASSPRVAYGYTF.

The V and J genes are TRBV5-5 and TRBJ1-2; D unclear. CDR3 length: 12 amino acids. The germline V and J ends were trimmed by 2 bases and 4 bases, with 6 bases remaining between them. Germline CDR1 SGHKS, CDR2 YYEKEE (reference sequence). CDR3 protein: CASSLSGYGYTF. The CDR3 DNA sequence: TGTGCCAGCAGCTTAAGTGGCTATGGCTACACCTTC.

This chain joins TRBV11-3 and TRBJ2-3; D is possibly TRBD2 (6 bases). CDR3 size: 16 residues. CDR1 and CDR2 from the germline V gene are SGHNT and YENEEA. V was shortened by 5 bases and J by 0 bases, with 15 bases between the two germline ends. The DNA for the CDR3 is TGTGCCAGCAGCGCCGGGACTGTCCTCAGCACAGATACGCAGTATTTT. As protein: CASSAGTVLSTDTQYF.